This T cell receptor (beta chain) was sequenced for a study of vaccination effects on CD4 cells after COVID-19. Study summary: Samples that were drawn after vaccination came a median of 72 days after the second dose. It was with around 10 IU/ml IL-2 and about 9.2 ug/ml peptides that around 1.8 million PBMC per well were cultured. Study-level points and caveats: Both infection-induced and vaccine-induced clones contracted markedly at late post-vaccination timepoints.

Cultured cells yielded isolated CD4+ T cells after 10 days. It was two doses of either the BNT162b2 or mRNA-1273 vaccine that participants received. Each culture had half its medium swapped for IL-2 medium on days 3 and 7. This clone was recorded a few times. Its antigen remains unknown. The germline V and J ends were trimmed by 0 bases and 6 bases, with 16 bases remaining between them. Looked up from germline, CDR1 is SGHRS and CDR2 is YFSETQ. The length of the CDR3 is 17 residues. The data were produced by immunoSEQ multiplex PCR, yet TCRdb's version contains in-frame clones alone and is incomplete. This sample has about 71,000 clones, with more than 60% found just once.

The rearrangement links TRBV5-1 to TRBJ1-6; D possibly corresponds to TRBD1 (5 bases). The sample was CD4+ T cells from PBMCs cultured without peptide, taken after COVID-19 vaccination. This receptor was taken from a human donor who received a COVID-19 vaccine. The CDR3 sequence is CASSLGPRSGPNSPLHF. As DNA, the CDR3 is TGCGCCAGCAGCTTGGGACCCCGATCAGGGCCTAATTCACCCCTCCACTTT.